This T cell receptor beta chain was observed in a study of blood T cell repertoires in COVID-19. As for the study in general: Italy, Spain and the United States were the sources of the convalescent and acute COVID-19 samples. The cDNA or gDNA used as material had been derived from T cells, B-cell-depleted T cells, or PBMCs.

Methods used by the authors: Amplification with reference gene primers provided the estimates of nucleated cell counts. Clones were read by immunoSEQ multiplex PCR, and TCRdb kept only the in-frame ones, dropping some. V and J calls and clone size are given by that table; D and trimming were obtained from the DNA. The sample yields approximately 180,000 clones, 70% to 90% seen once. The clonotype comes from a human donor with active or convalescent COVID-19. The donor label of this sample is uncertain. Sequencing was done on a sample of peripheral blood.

CDR3: CASSYSIGAENEKLFF. DNA of the CDR3: TGTGCCAGCAGTTACTCGATTGGGGCAGAGAATGAAAAACTGTTTTTT. The V gene is TRBV6-5, the J gene TRBJ1-4; tentative D call: TRBD1 (5 bases). The CDR3 runs to 16 residues. In germline, CDR1 is MNHEY, CDR2 SVGAGI. The germline V and J ends were trimmed by 0 bases and 5 bases, with 13 bases remaining between them.